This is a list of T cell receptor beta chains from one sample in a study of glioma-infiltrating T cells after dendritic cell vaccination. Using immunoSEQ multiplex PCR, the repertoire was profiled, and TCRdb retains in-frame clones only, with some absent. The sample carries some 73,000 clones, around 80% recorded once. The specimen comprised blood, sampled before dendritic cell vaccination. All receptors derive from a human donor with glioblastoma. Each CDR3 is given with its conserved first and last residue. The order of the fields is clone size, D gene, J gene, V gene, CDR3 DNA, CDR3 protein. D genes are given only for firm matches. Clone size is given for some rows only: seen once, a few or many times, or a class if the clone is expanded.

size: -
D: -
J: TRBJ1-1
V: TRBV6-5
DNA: TGTGCCAGCAGGGCACAGGGCGCCGTTAGTGAAGCTTTCTTT
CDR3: CASRAQGAVSEAFF

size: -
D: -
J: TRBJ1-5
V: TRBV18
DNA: TGTGCCAGCTCACCCTCAGGGAATAGCAATCAGCCCCAGCATTTT
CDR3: CASSPSGNSNQPQHF

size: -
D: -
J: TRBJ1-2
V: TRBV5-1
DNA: TGCGCCAGCAGTATGGGGGGAACCTATGGCTACACCTTC
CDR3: CASSMGGTYGYTF

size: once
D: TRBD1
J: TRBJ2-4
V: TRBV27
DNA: TGTGCCAGCAGTCCAAGAGGGGGACAGGGGGCGATAAACATTCAGTACTTC
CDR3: CASSPRGGQGAINIQYF

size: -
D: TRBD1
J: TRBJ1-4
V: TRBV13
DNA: TGTGCCAGCAGCGACAGGGGGCGGACTAATGAAAAACTGTTTTTT
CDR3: CASSDRGRTNEKLFF

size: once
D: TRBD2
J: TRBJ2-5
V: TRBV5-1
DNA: TGCGCCAGCAGCTTAAGTGACGGGGGGGCGGAGACCCAGTACTTC
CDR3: CASSLSDGGAETQYF

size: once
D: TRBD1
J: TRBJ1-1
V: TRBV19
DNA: TGTGCCAGTACCAAGGACAGGGGGGTCACTGAAGCTTTCTTT
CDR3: CASTKDRGVTEAFF

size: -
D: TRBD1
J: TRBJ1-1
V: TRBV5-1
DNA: TGCGCCAGCAGCTTGGAGCGGACAGGGTACACTGAAGCTTTCTTT
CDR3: CASSLERTGYTEAFF

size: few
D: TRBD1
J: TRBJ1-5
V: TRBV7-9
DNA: TGTGCCAGCAGCTTAGGACAGGGCCTGAATCAGCCCCAGCATTTT
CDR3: CASSLGQGLNQPQHF

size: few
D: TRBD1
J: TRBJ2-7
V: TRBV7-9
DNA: TGTGCCAGCAGCTCGGGACAGGGGAGGGACGAGCAGTACTTC
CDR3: CASSSGQGRDEQYF

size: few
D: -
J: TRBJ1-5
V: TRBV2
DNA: TGTGCCATCGGGGTGAGGGTAAATGACAATCAGCCCCAGCATTTT
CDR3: CAIGVRVNDNQPQHF

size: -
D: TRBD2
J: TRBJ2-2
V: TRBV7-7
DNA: TGTGCCAGCAGCTTTTCTTCTAGGACTAGGGCCGGGGAGCTGTTTTTT
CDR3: CASSFSSRTRAGELFF

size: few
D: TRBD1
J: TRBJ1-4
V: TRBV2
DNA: TGTGCCAGCGTGACAGGGGCTAATGAAAAACTGTTTTTT
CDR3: CASVTGANEKLFF

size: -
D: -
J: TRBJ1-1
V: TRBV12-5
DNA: TGTGCTAGTGGTTTGGGGACAAAGAACACTGAAGCTTTCTTT
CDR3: CASGLGTKNTEAFF

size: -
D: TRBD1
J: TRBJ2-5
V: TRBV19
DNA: TGTGCCAGTTGGACAGGGGGGAGGCAGACCCAGTACTTC
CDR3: CASWTGGRQTQYF

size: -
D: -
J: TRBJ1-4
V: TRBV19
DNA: TGTGCCAGTAGTTCCCTCCAGGGTGGTGAAAAACTGTTTTTT
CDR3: CASSSLQGGEKLFF

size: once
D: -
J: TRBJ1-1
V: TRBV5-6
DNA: TGTGCCAGCAGCTTGTTTCAGGGGCGGACTGAAGCTTTCTTT
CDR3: CASSLFQGRTEAFF

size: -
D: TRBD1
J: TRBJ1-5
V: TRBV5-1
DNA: TGCGCCAGCAGCCCCGGGACAGTCAATCAGCCCCAGCATTTT
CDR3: CASSPGTVNQPQHF

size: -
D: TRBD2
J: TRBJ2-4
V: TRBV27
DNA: TGTGCCAGCAGTTTTTTGCGACCGGGAGGAACCAAAAACATTCAGTACTTC
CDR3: CASSFLRPGGTKNIQYF

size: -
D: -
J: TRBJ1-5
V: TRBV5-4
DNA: TGTGCCAGCAGCTTGGACTTGGGGGCAGGTCAGCCCCAGCATTTT
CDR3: CASSLDLGAGQPQHF

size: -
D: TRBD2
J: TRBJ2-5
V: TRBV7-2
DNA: TGTGCCAGCAGCTTCTTGTCCGCGGGGGGGCCGGGGGAGACCCAGTACTTC
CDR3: CASSFLSAGGPGETQYF

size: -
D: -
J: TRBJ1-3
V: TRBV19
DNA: TGTGCCAGTGGGTCAGGGGTCGGTGGAAACACCATATATTTT
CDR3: CASGSGVGGNTIYF

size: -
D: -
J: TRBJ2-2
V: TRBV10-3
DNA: TGTGCCATCAGTGTAACTGGGGAGCTGTTTTTT
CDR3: CAISVTGELFF

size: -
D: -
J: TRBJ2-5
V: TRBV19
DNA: TGTGCCAGTAGTATCGGAGAGAGGGAGGAGACCCAGTACTTC
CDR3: CASSIGEREETQYF

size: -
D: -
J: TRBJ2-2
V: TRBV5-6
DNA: TGTGCCAGCAGCCAACCTAAGAACACCGGGGAGCTGTTTTTT
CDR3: CASSQPKNTGELFF

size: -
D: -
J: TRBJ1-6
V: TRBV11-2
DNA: TGTGCCAGCAGCTCTGTCAATTCACCCCTCCACTTT
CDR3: CASSSVNSPLHF

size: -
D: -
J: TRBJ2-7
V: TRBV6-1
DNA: TGTGCCGCACCAGGTCAAGGCTACGAGCAGTACTTC
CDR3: CAAPGQGYEQYF

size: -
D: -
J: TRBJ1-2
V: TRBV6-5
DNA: TGTGCCAGCAGTTACTATCTAGGAGGTGGCTACACCTTC
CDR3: CASSYYLGGGYTF

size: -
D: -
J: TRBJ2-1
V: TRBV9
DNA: TGTGCCAGCAGCGCCGGACTTGGGTTAGTGGTCGACTCCTACAATGAGCAGTTCTTC
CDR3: CASSAGLGLVVDSYNEQFF

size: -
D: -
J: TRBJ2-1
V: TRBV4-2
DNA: TGTGCCAGCAGCCAAGATACCCTAGTTGGCGGGGACAATGAGCAGTTCTTC
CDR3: CASSQDTLVGGDNEQFF

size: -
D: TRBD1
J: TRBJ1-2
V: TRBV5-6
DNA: TGTGCCAGCAGCTTGGGCCAGGGGGCAATAAGTGGCTACACCTTC
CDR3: CASSLGQGAISGYTF

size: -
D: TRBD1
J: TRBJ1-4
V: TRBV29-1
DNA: TGCAGCGTGGCAAGACAGGGTCCTGGTGAAAAACTGTTTTTT
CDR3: CSVARQGPGEKLFF

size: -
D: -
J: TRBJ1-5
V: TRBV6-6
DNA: TGTGCCAGCAGTTACTCAGAGGGCAATCAGCCCCAGCATTTT
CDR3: CASSYSEGNQPQHF

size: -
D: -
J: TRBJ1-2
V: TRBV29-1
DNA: TGCAGCGTTGAAGATCGCAGGGTGGGGGGAGGCTACACCTTC
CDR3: CSVEDRRVGGGYTF

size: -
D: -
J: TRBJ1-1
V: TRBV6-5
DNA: TGTGCCAGCAGTGGGGCAGGGAACACTGAAGCTTTCTTT
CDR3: CASSGAGNTEAFF

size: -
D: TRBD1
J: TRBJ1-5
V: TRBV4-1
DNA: TGCGCCAGCAGCCAATGGACAGGAGGAGGCAATCAGCCCCAGCATTTT
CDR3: CASSQWTGGGNQPQHF

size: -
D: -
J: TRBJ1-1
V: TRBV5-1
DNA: TGCGCCAGCACCCCGTCGGCCGGAGTTGAAGCTTTCTTT
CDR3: CASTPSAGVEAFF

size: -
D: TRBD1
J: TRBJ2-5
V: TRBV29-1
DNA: TGCAGCGTTGTCTACTTCCCGGGACAGGGGGGAGGACCGGGAGAAGAGACCCAGTACTTC
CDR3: CSVVYFPGQGGGPGEETQYF

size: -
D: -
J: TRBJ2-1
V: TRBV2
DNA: TGTGCCAGCAGTTTTAGCGGCCGCTTGAACAATGAGCAGTTCTTC
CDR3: CASSFSGRLNNEQFF

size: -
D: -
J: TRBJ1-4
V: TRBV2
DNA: TGTGCCAGCACCCGACAGTTTGCAACTAATGAAAAACTGTTTTTT
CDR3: CASTRQFATNEKLFF

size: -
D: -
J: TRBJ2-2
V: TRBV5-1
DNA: TGCGCCAGCAGGCCCCTAGCGCGCGGAGGTCCCTATCACACCGGGGAGCTGTTTTTT
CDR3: CASRPLARGGPYHTGELFF

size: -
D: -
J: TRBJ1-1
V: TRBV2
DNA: TGTGCCAGCAGTGTCCGCGCGGGGATGAACACTGAAGCTTTCTTT
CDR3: CASSVRAGMNTEAFF

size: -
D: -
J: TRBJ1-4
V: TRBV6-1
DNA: TGTGCCAGCAGTGTGGCCATAGCTGAAAAACTGTTTTTT
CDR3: CASSVAIAEKLFF

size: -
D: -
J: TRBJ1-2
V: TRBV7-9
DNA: TGTGCCAGCAGCACCCGACAGGTCTACACCTTC
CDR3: CASSTRQVYTF

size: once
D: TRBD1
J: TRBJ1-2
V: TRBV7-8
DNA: TGTGCCAGCAGCCTCCTGTTGGACAGGGTAACTGGCTACACCTTC
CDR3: CASSLLLDRVTGYTF

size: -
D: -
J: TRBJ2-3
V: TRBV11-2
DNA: TGTGCCAGCAGCCGAGACAGGTGGGGCGATACGCAGTATTTT
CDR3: CASSRDRWGDTQYF

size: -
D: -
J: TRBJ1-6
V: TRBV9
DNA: TGTGCCAGCAGCGAGCGGACCCGGGCTTCCGATTCACCCCTCCACTTT
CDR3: CASSERTRASDSPLHF

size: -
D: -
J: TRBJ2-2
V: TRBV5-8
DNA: TGTGCCAGCAGCGTGAGGAACACCGGGGAGCTGTTTTTT
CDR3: CASSVRNTGELFF

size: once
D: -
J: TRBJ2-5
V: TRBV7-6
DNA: TGTGCCAGCAGCTTAGCGCTCGCCGAACATGAGTACTTC
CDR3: CASSLALAEHEYF

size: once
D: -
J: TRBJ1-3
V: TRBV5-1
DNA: TGCGCCAGCAGCTTGGCAGGGGTCGGAAACACCATATATTTT
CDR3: CASSLAGVGNTIYF

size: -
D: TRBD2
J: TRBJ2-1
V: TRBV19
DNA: TGTGCCAGTAGTATACCAAAGGCTAGCGGGTATGGAAATGAGCAGTTCTTC
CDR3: CASSIPKASGYGNEQFF